Below, 29 T cell receptor beta chains from the same sample are listed, as sequenced in a study of T cell repertoires in cytomegalovirus infection. TCRdb analysed the reads with MiXCR anew, one entry per CDR3 protein. The sample has 500,000 or so distinct CDR3 sequences, more than 15% seen once. What was sequenced was CD8+ T cells from PBMCs. The receptor source for this set is a human donor in good health (CMV status not recorded). Some clones in this sample may be carry-over from other donors' samples.

The chain uses TRBV12-3 or TRBV12-4 and TRBJ1-3; D is possibly TRBD1 (6 bases). Trimming pared 6 bases from V and 0 bases from J, leaving 9 bases between. This CDR3 has 14 amino acids. The CDR3 sequence is CASRDSLSGNTIYF. CDR3 coding DNA: TGTGCCAGCAGGGACAGCCTCTCTGGAAACACCATATATTTT.

This clonotype was found many times. This chain joins TRBV7-2 and TRBJ1-6; tentatively, D is TRBD1 (5 bases). V lost 5 bases and J 9 bases, leaving 23 bases between the germline ends. Per germline, CDR1 SGHTA and CDR2 FQGNSA. The CDR3 sequence is 17 residues long. Here the CDR3 reads CASSLNPWQGRGSPLHF. The DNA of the CDR3 is TGTGCCAGCAGCCTCAATCCCTGGCAGGGTCGTGGTTCACCCCTCCACTTT.

This clonotype was picked up a small number of times. The chain has TRBV15 and TRBJ1-2; no firm D call. The CDR3 runs to 16 residues. The germline V gene encodes CDR1 LNHNV and CDR2 YYDKDF (reference sequence). The ends were cut back, 0 bases at V and 1 base at J, with 12 bases in the middle. CDR3 protein: CATSRDESGVNYGYTF. The CDR3 bases are TGTGCCACCAGCAGAGATGAGTCGGGCGTTAACTATGGCTACACCTTC.

As concerns this clonotype: The conserved phenylalanine or tryptophan is not found at the CDR3 terminus, so this likely reflects a read error. The DNA is left out, because the CDR3 cannot be placed on it with certainty; the CDR3 is given as TCRdb lists it. J is TRBJ2-1 and V is TRBV7-9. Per the germline V gene, CDR1 is SEHNR and CDR2 is FQNEAQ (reference sequence). The CDR3 extends over 10 residues, inclusive of both ends. CDR3 loop: CASSLNEQLL.

This clonotype was detected ten times or more. The rearrangement uses TRBV6-1 and TRBJ2-2; D possibly uses TRBD1 or TRBD2 (5 bases each). The germline V gene has CDR1 MNHNS and CDR2 SASEGT. V was clipped by 8 bases and J by 0 bases, with 16 bases between them. The CDR3 has 16 amino acids. Written as DNA, the CDR3 is TGTGCCAGCGTTTCGGGACGGCATACGAACACCGGGGAGCTGTTTTTT. It specifies CASVSGRHTNTGELFF.

DNA for the CDR3: TGTGCCAGCAGCTTAGCGGTGTTAACAGATACGCAGTATTTT. The encoded protein is CASSLAVLTDTQYF. The chain is built from TRBV7-6 and TRBJ2-3; D is undetermined. The V end was cut by 0 bases, the J end by 3 bases, with 7 bases between. CDR1 SGHVS and CDR2 FNYEAQ come from the germline V gene. This CDR3 comprises 14 residues.

This chain uses TRBV12-3 or TRBV12-4 with TRBJ1-2; no reliable D call. V lost 0 bases and J lost 2, with 16 bases in between. This CDR3 has 17 amino acids. The CDR3 nucleotides are TGTGCCAGCAGTTTAGCCTCAAGGCAGGTGCACAACTATGGCTACACCTTC. This encodes CASSLASRQVHNYGYTF.

As to this clonotype: A much larger clone lies one base from this, so it may be a read error. The rearrangement joins TRBV19 to TRBJ1-4; TRBD1 matches at 8 bases. CDR1 and CDR2 (germline): LNHDA, SQIVND (reference sequence). This CDR3 has 17 amino acids. This chain's CDR3 is CASSITIRTGRDEILFF. Here the CDR3 DNA reads TGTGCCAGTAGTATAACCATCAGGACAGGGCGGGATGAAATACTGTTTTTT.

The chain has TRBV29-1 and TRBJ2-2, with D uncertain. CDR1 SQVTM and CDR2 ANQGSEA come from the germline V gene. The CDR3 is 15 residues long. Trimming took 2 bases from V and 1 from J, leaving 11 bases between them. CDR3 in amino acids: CSVELTMRNTGELFF. The CDR3 DNA is TGCAGCGTTGAACTTACAATGAGGAACACCGGGGAGCTGTTTTTT.

The genes are TRBV5-5 and TRBJ1-5, with D unclear. This CDR3 contains 19 residues. Germline lookup yields CDR1 SGHKS and CDR2 YYEKEE (reference sequence). V shed 0 bases and J shed 5 bases, with 24 bases lying between them. In DNA, the CDR3 is TGTGCCAGCAGCTTGGGGCGTTTGGGGAAGGGCCGTCCCGATCAGCCCCAGCATTTT. Protein: CASSLGRLGKGRPDQPQHF.

This clonotype showed up many times. The V and J genes are TRBV28 and TRBJ1-5, with a possible D match to TRBD1 (5 bases). Germline-derived CDR1 and CDR2 are MDHEN and SYDVKM. With 3 bases removed from V and 2 bases from J, the gap between germline ends came to 11 bases. This CDR3 is built from 15 residues. The CDR3 DNA sequence: TGTGCCAGCAGTTTGAGAACGGGGGGCAATCAGCCCCAGCATTTT. Protein: CASSLRTGGNQPQHF.

The table lists this clonotype with a few counts. The V gene is TRBV5-1, the J gene TRBJ2-1; 7 bases fit TRBD1. The CDR3 has 14 amino acids. Germline V lookup: CDR1 SGHRS, CDR2 YFSETQ. V lost 3 bases to trimming and J lost 7 bases; unmatched junction nucleotides: 7. The CDR3 here is CASSSRTGRNEQFF. In nucleotides, the CDR3 is TGCGCCAGCAGCTCTAGGACAGGAAGGAATGAGCAGTTCTTC.

This chain joins TRBV5-4 and TRBJ2-2; tentative D call: TRBD2 (6 bases). This CDR3 comprises 15 residues. Germline V gene sequence: CDR1 SGHNT, CDR2 YYREEE (reference sequence). Trimming left V 4 bases short and J 1 base short, with 11 bases between. The CDR3 DNA follows: TGTGCCAGCAGCGCGGGACGGATGAACACCGGGGAGCTGTTTTTT. Translating it yields CASSAGRMNTGELFF.

For this clonotype: This may be a read error, as it is one base from a much larger clone. The J gene is TRBJ2-3, the V gene TRBV11-2; the D gene is possibly TRBD1 (6 bases). V was shortened by 4 bases and J by 2 bases, with 13 bases between the two germline ends. CDR1 is SGHAT, CDR2 FQNNGV, per germline. The CDR3 is 15 amino acids. This chain's CDR3 is CASSSMTGPTDTQYF. The CDR3 DNA follows: TGTGCCAGCAGCTCCATGACAGGCCCCACAGATACGCAGTATTTT.

This clonotype has more than one count but fewer than ten. The CDR3 bases are TGCAGTGCTCCTGGACAGGGGCTTGAAGCTTTCTTT. It specifies CSAPGQGLEAFF. This sequence joins TRBV20-1 and TRBJ1-1; 9 nucleotides match TRBD1. Germline V gives CDR1 DFQATT, CDR2 SNEGSKA (reference sequence). The CDR3 sequence is 12 residues long. J was trimmed by 7 bases and V by 5 bases; bases with no gene match: 5.

The rearrangement uses TRBV6-6 and TRBJ1-3; a weak D match, TRBD1 (5 bases). There are 14 residues in the CDR3. Germline CDR1 and CDR2: MNHNY and SVGAGI (reference sequence). V lost 7 bases to trimming and J lost 5 bases, with 15 bases between them. The DNA of the CDR3 is TGTGCCAGCAATCCGGCCCAGGGCAGAAACACCATATATTTT. Translation: CASNPAQGRNTIYF.

This sequence joins TRBV15 and TRBJ2-6; TRBD1 agrees at 9 bases. The CDR3 covers 17 residues. Germline CDR1 LNHNV, CDR2 YYDKDF (reference sequence). Trimming removed 4 bases from V and 0 bases from J; junction bases left unmatched: 4. The CDR3 loop is CATSKTGGPSGANVLTF. In nucleotides, the CDR3 is TGTGCCACCAGCAAGACAGGGGGTCCCTCTGGGGCCAACGTCCTGACTTTC.

The sample holds a few counts of this clonotype. The rearrangement uses TRBV4-2 and TRBJ2-3; D unresolved. Trimming pared 5 bases from V and 2 bases from J, leaving 17 bases between. The germline gives CDR1 LGHNA, CDR2 YNFKEQ. This CDR3 is 16 amino acids long. The CDR3 sequence: CASSASTGLNTDTQYF. The CDR3, as DNA: TGTGCCAGCAGCGCCTCCACCGGGCTTAACACAGATACGCAGTATTTT.

This clonotype has a count of ten or more. This chain connects TRBV5-4 to TRBJ2-2, with D possibly called TRBD1 or TRBD2 (5 bases each). V lost 2 bases to trimming and J lost 5 bases, with 7 bases between them. The CDR3 length is 13 residues. The V gene's germline CDR1 is SGHNT and CDR2 YYREEE (reference sequence). CDR3 nucleotide sequence: TGTGCCAGCAGCTTATGGGGGACCGGGGAGCTGTTTTTT. Encoded protein: CASSLWGTGELFF.

This clonotype was detected a few times. V usage is TRBV19 and J usage is TRBJ1-6, with 9 bases lining up with TRBD1. After removal of 6 bases from V and 7 bases from J, the junction contained 7 bases not matched to a gene. The germline CDR1 and CDR2 sequences are LNHDA and SQIVND (reference sequence). The CDR3 length is 15 residues. This CDR3 is CASRGSGQGNSPLHF. The CDR3 DNA follows: TGTGCCAGTAGGGGCTCGGGACAGGGAAATTCACCCCTCCACTTT.

Ten or more counts support this clonotype. The genes are TRBV6-6 and TRBJ2-1; TRBD1 or TRBD2 may be the D gene (6 bases each). V was cut by 0 bases and J by 5 bases, with 14 bases left in between. The CDR3 is 16 residues long. The germline CDR1 and CDR2 sequences are MNHNY and SVGAGI (reference sequence). The CDR3 DNA follows: TGTGCCAGCAGTTACTCAGCCGGGGGCAGGAACAATGAGCAGTTCTTC. Protein: CASSYSAGGRNNEQFF.

The DNA of the CDR3 is TGTGCTAGTGGTTTGGGGGGACTAGCGGGGGAGCAGTTCTTC. The encoded protein is CASGLGGLAGEQFF. The chain uses TRBV12-5 and TRBJ2-1; 13 bases align to TRBD2. The length of the CDR3 is 14 residues. CDR1 is LGHNT and CDR2 is FRNRAP in the germline V gene. V gave up 1 base and J gave up 10 bases; unmatched junction bases: 1.

This clonotype was counted many times. The chain has TRBV7-3 and TRBJ2-5, with D unclear. Between the trimmed V and J ends, which lost 4 bases and 5 bases, there was a span of 8 bases. The CDR3 runs to 12 residues. The germline CDR1 and CDR2 sequences are SGHTA and FQGTGA. Written as DNA, the CDR3 is TGTGCCAGCAGCTCACCTCGGGAGACCCAGTACTTC. Encoded protein: CASSSPRETQYF.

The chain joins TRBV29-1 to TRBJ2-5; the match to TRBD2 covers 10 bases. Germline loops: CDR1 SQVTM, CDR2 ANQGSEA. The ends lost 5 bases at V and 0 bases at J; junction bases unmatched: 9. The CDR3 runs 16 residues. The CDR3 spells CSVKGLALSDQETQYF. As DNA, the CDR3 is TGCAGCGTTAAGGGACTAGCGCTATCTGACCAAGAGACCCAGTACTTC.

This clonotype was detected ten times or more. V usage is TRBV7-6 and J usage is TRBJ1-1, with D perhaps TRBD1 (5 bases). V was shortened by 8 bases and J by 1 base, with 14 bases between the two germline ends. Germline CDR1 reads SGHVS; CDR2 reads FNYEAQ. This CDR3 has 14 amino acids. CDR3 in DNA: TGTGCCAGCGGACACGGCGGAACGAACACTGAAGCTTTCTTT. Translation: CASGHGGTNTEAFF.

This clonotype has a single count. This chain joins TRBV9 and TRBJ2-3; 8 bases line up with TRBD1. The trim removed 0 bases at V and 2 bases at J, leaving 5 bases unmatched. Germline CDR1 SGDLS, CDR2 YYNGEE. The CDR3 length is 16 residues. The CDR3 reads CASSVEGQGATDTQYF. In DNA, the CDR3 is TGTGCCAGCAGCGTAGAAGGTCAGGGGGCCACAGATACGCAGTATTTT.

The rearrangement uses TRBV27 and TRBJ2-1; 12 positions match TRBD2. From germline, CDR1 is MNHEY and CDR2 SMNVEV (reference sequence). The CDR3 length is 17 residues. V lost 5 bases to trimming and J lost 8 bases; unmatched junction nucleotides: 13. CDR3 sequence reads: CASSPSSTSGRIHEQFF. DNA of the CDR3: TGTGCCAGCAGTCCCTCCTCGACTAGCGGGAGAATCCATGAGCAGTTCTTC.

The rearrangement uses TRBV6-4 and TRBJ2-2; D perhaps matches TRBD1 (6 bases). The CDR3 runs to 13 residues. V dropped 6 bases and J dropped 5 bases, with 10 bases sitting between them. Per germline, CDR1 MRHNA and CDR2 SNTAGT. The CDR3 loop is CASRETGTGELFF. The CDR3 region has the DNA TGTGCCAGCAGGGAAACAGGGACCGGGGAGCTGTTTTTT.

This clonotype occurred many times. The J gene is TRBJ1-5, the V gene TRBV5-5; the D gene is possibly TRBD1 (5 bases). V was cut by 2 bases and J by 4 bases, with 13 bases left in between. The germline gives CDR1 SGHKS, CDR2 YYEKEE (reference sequence). The CDR3 loop spans 15 amino acids. CDR3 sequence reads: CASSFGGGANQPQHF. The DNA for the CDR3 is TGTGCCAGCAGCTTCGGCGGCGGGGCTAATCAGCCCCAGCATTTT.